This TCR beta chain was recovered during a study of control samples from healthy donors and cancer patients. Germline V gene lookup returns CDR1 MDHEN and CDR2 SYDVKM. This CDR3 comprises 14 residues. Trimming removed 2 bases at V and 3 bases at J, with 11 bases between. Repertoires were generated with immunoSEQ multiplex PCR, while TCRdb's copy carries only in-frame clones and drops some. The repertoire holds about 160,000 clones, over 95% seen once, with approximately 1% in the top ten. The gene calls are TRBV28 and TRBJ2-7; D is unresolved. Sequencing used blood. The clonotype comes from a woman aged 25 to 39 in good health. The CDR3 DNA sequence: TGTGCCAGCAGTTTAGACCCGAATTTCTACGAGCAGTACTTC. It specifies CASSLDPNFYEQYF.